The clone carrying this TCR beta chain was observed a handful of times. At one end, the junction sequence differs from germline, possibly due to a read error. RNA transcripts served as the template for amplifying TCR beta CDR3 regions. HTBI primers were used for first-round RT-PCR of the TCR CDR3. TCRdb processed the multiplex PCR reads anew with MiXCR; each CDR3 protein has one entry. The table includes 360,000 or so distinct CDR3 sequences, about a fifth detected once. The record originates from a study of T cells in Graves' hyperthyroidism and ophthalmopathy. This CDR3 is 14 amino acids long. The V gene is TRBV12-3 or TRBV12-4, the J gene TRBJ1-2; unclear D gene. The receptor was isolated from a woman aged 18-29 years with Graves' hyperthyroidism. Material: blood. CDR3 sequence: CASSFLDWVYGYTF. The CDR3 DNA is TGCGCCAGCAGTTTCCTGGACTGGGTCTATGGCTACACCTTC.